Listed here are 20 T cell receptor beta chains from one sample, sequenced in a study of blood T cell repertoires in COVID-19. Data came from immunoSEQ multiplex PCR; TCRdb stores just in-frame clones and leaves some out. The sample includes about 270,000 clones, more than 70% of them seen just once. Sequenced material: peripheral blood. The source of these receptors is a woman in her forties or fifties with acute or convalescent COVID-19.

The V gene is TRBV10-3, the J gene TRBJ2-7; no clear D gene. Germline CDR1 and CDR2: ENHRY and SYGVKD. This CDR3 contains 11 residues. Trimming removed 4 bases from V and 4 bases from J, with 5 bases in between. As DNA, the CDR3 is TGTGCCATCAGTGCTCGGTACGAGCAGTACTTC. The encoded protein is CAISARYEQYF.

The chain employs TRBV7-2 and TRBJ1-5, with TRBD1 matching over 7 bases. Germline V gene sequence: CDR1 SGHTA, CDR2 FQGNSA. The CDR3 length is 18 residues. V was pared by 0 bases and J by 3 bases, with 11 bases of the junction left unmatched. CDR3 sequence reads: CASSLAFFSGQFNQPQHF. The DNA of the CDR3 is TGTGCCAGCAGCTTAGCTTTTTTTTCGGGACAGTTCAATCAGCCCCAGCATTTT.

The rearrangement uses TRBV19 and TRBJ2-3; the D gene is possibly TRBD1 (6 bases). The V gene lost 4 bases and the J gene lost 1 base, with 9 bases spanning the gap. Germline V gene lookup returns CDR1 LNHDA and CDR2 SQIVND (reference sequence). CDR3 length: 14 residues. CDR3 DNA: TGTGCCAGTAGTACCCCAGGGGGCACAGATACGCAGTATTTT. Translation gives CASSTPGGTDTQYF.

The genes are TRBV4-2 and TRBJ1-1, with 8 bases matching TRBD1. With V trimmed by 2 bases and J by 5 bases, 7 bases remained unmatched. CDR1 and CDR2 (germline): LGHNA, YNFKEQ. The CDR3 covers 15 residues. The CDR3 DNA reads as TGTGCCAGCAGCCAACCGGACAGGGAAAGGACTGAAGCTTTCTTT. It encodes CASSQPDRERTEAFF.

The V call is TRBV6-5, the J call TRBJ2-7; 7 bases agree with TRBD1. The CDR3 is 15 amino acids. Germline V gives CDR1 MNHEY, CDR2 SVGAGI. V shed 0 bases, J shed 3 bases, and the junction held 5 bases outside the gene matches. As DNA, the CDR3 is TGTGCCAGCAGTTACTCGGGGACAGTCAGCTACGAGCAGTACTTC. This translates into CASSYSGTVSYEQYF.

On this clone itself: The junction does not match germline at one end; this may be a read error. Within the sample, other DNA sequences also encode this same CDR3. CDR3 sequence: CAWSAGTSVQETQYF. The CDR3 DNA follows: TGTGCCTGGAGTGCCGGGACTAGCGTCCAAGAGACCCAATACTTC. The chain links TRBV30 to TRBJ2-5; 10 bases align to TRBD2. Germline-derived CDR1 and CDR2 are GTSNPN and SVGIG (reference sequence). The CDR3 length is 15 residues.

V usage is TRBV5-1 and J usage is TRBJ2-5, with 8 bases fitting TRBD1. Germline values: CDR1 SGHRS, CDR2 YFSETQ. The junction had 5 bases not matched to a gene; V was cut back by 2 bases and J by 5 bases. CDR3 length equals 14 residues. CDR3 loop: CASSFSQGAETQYF. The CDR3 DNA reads TGCGCCAGCAGCTTCAGTCAGGGGGCCGAGACCCAGTACTTC.

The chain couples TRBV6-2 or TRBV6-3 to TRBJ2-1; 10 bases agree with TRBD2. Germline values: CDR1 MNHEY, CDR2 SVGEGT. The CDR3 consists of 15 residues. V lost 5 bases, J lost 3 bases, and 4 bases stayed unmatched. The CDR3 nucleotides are TGTGCCAGCAGTATAGCGGGAGGTAGCTACAATGAGCAGTTCTTC. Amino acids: CASSIAGGSYNEQFF.

The CDR3 DNA reads TGTGCCATCAGCGTTGGACTAGCGGGAGACGAGCAGTACTTC. The encoded protein is CAISVGLAGDEQYF. The rearrangement links TRBV10-3 to TRBJ2-7; 13 bases match TRBD2. Germline V gene lookup returns CDR1 ENHRY and CDR2 SYGVKD. CDR3 length equals 14 residues. V dropped 6 bases and J dropped 5; count of bases not matched to a gene: 4.

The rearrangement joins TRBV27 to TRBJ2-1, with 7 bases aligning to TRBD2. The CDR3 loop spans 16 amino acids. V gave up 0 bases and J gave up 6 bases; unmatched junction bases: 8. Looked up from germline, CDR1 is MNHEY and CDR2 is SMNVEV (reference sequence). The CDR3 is CASSLSVGGLGNEQFF. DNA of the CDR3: TGTGCCAGCAGTTTATCGGTCGGAGGACTAGGCAATGAGCAGTTCTTC.

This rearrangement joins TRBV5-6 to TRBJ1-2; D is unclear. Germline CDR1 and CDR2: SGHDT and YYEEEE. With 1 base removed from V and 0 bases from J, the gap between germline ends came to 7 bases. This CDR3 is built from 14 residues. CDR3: CASSLPEANYGYTF. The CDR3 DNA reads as TGTGCCAGCAGCTTGCCCGAGGCTAACTATGGCTACACCTTC.

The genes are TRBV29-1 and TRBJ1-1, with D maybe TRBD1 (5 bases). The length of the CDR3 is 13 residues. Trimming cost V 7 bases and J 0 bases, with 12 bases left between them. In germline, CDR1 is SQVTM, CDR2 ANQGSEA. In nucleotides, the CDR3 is TGCAGCGGCGGGGGACCCATGAACACTGAAGCTTTCTTT. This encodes CSGGGPMNTEAFF. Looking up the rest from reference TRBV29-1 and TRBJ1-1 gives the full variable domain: SAVISQKPSRDICQRGTSLTIQCQVDSQVTMMFWYRQQPGQSLTLIATANQGSEATYESGFVIDKFPISRPNLTFSTLTVSNMSPEDSSIYLCSGGGPMNTEAFFGQGTRLTVV.

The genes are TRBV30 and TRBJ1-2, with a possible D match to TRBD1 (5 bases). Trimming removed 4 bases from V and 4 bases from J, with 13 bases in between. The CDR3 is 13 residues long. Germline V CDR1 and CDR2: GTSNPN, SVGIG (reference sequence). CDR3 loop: CAWIGGGLYGYTF. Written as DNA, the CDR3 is TGTGCCTGGATCGGGGGAGGTCTCTATGGCTACACCTTC. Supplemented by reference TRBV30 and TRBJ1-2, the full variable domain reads SQTIHQWPATLVQPVGSPLSLECTVEGTSNPNLYWYRQAAGRGLQLLFYSVGIGQISSEVPQNLSASRPQDRQFILSSKKLLLSDSGFYLCAWIGGGLYGYTFGSGTRLTVV.

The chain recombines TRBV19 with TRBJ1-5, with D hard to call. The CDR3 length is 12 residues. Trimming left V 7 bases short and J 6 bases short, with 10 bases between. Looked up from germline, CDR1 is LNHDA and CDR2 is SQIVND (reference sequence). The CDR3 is CASNGEAQPQHF. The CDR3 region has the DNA TGTGCCAGTAATGGAGAGGCTCAGCCCCAGCATTTT.

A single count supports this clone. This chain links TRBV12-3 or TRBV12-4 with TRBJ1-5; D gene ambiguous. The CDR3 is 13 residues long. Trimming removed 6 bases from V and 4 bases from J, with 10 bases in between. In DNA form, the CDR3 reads TGTGCCAGCAGAAGACGGAGAAATCAGCCCCAGCATTTT. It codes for CASRRRRNQPQHF.

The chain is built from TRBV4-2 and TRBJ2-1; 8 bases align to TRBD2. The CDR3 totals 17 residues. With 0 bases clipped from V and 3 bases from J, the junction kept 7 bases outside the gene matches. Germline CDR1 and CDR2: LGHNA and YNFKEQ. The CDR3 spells CASSQDYTGGGYNEQFF. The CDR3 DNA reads TGTGCCAGCAGCCAAGATTACACGGGAGGGGGCTACAATGAGCAGTTCTTC.

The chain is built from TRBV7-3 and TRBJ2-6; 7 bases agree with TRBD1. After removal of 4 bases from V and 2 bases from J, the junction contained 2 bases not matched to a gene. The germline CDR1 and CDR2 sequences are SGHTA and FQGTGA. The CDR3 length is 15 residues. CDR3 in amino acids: CASSSQGAGANVLTF. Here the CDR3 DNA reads TGTGCCAGCAGCTCCCAGGGGGCTGGGGCCAACGTCCTGACTTTC.

For the CDR3, the DNA is TGTGCCAGCAGTTACTCTCGCAGGGCGGCTGAAGCTTTCTTT. This encodes CASSYSRRAAEAFF. The chain carries TRBV6-5 and TRBJ1-1; D perhaps matches TRBD1 (5 bases). CDR3 length equals 14 residues. CDR1 is MNHEY, CDR2 SVGAGI, per germline. V was pared by 0 bases and J by 6 bases, with 11 bases between.

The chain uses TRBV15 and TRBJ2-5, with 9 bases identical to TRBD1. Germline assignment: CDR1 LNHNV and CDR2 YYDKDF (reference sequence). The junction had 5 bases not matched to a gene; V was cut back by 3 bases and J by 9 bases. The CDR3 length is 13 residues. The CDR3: CATSSGQGRAQYF. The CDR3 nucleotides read TGTGCCACCAGCAGCGGACAGGGGCGAGCCCAGTACTTC.

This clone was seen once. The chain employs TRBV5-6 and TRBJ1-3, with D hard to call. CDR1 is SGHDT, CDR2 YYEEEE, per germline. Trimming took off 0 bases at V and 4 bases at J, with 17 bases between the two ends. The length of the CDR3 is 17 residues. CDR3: CASSLVLTPRGGNTIYF. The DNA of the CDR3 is TGTGCCAGCAGCTTGGTCTTGACTCCAAGAGGAGGAAACACCATATATTTT.